These 18 T cell receptor beta chains originate from one sample sequenced in a study of cytomegalovirus exposure and HLA in healthy donors. 60 Vbeta and 13 Jbeta primers were used in PCR. Only in-frame clones appear in the TCRdb table, and some are missing; sequencing was by immunoSEQ multiplex PCR. The table shows 80,000 to 100,000 clones, with around 77% occurring only once. Sequencing was performed on PBMCs. All receptors come from a man aged 35 to 55 in good health and CMV-seronegative.

The CDR3: CAWSQGTTYEQYF. The CDR3 nucleotides read TGTGCCTGGAGTCAGGGGACCACCTACGAGCAGTACTTC. The chain couples TRBV30 to TRBJ2-7, with D perhaps TRBD1 (6 bases). Trimming removed 2 bases from V and 2 bases from J, with 10 bases in between. The CDR3 has 13 amino acids. Germline V lookup: CDR1 GTSNPN, CDR2 SVGIG (reference sequence).

This CDR3 is CAWSQFSGNTIYF. The CDR3 DNA follows: TGTGCCTGGAGTCAGTTCTCTGGAAACACCATATATTTT. V gene TRBV30 combines with J gene TRBJ1-3, with D uncertain. CDR1 and CDR2 (germline): GTSNPN, SVGIG (reference sequence). Deletions cut 2 bases from V and 0 bases from J, with 5 bases between. This CDR3 region has 13 residues. The full variable domain, its missing parts supplied by reference TRBV30 and TRBJ1-3, is SQTIHQWPATLVQPVGSPLSLECTVEGTSNPNLYWYRQAAGRGLQLLFYSVGIGQISSEVPQNLSASRPQDRQFILSSKKLLLSDSGFYLCAWSQFSGNTIYFGEGSWLTVV.

The V call is TRBV5-1, the J call TRBJ1-3, with unresolved D. V lost 1 base and J 0 bases, leaving 5 bases between the germline ends. CDR3 size: 14 residues. CDR1 is SGHRS, CDR2 YFSETQ, per germline. The CDR3 spells CASSLTDSGNTIYF. CDR3 nucleotides: TGCGCCAGCAGCTTGACAGACTCTGGAAACACCATATATTTT.

This chain uses TRBV9 with TRBJ2-7, with TRBD1 identical over 7 bases. Trimming took 4 bases from V and 1 from J; bases not matched to a gene: 8. The CDR3 runs to 15 residues. Per the germline V gene, CDR1 is SGDLS and CDR2 is YYNGEE. CDR3 nucleotide sequence: TGTGCCAGCAGCCCCCCGGCAGGGGGATCCTACGAGCAGTACTTC. This sequence encodes CASSPPAGGSYEQYF. Filled out from reference TRBV9 and TRBJ2-7, the complete variable domain reads DSGVTQTPKHLITATGQRVTLRCSPRSGDLSVYWYQQSLDQGLQFLIQYYNGEERAKGNILERFSAQQFPDLHSELNLSSLELGDSALYFCASSPPAGGSYEQYFGPGTRLTVT.

The rearrangement joins TRBV28 to TRBJ2-7; TRBD2 matches at 7 bases. Germline V gene lookup returns CDR1 MDHEN and CDR2 SYDVKM. Unmatched junction bases numbered 6, after V lost 6 bases and J lost 4 bases. The CDR3 is 13 amino acids. CDR3 in DNA: TGTGCCAGCAGCGGGAGGAGTGGATACGAGCAGTACTTC. This gives the protein CASSGRSGYEQYF.

The chain recombines TRBV11-2 with TRBJ2-7, with unresolved D. The V end lost 3 bases, the J end lost 3 bases, and 12 bases lay between the germline ends. The CDR3 contains 14 residues. Germline V gene sequence: CDR1 SGHAT, CDR2 FQNNGV. DNA for the CDR3: TGTGCCAGCAGCTTGCTAGTGCGGAGCTACGAGCAGTACTTC. It is translated as CASSLLVRSYEQYF.

The chain joins TRBV30 to TRBJ2-1, with D hard to call. This CDR3 comprises 11 residues. Germline V gives CDR1 GTSNPN, CDR2 SVGIG (reference sequence). Trimming removed 4 bases from V and 4 bases from J, with 5 bases in between. The DNA of the CDR3 is TGTGCCTGGACCCTTTACAATGAGCAGTTCTTC. This encodes CAWTLYNEQFF.

The rearrangement uses TRBV5-1 and TRBJ2-3, with TRBD2 matching 7 bases. CDR3 length: 15 residues. V lost 1 base to trimming and J lost 2 bases; unmatched junction nucleotides: 4. Germline values: CDR1 SGHRS, CDR2 YFSETQ. Here the CDR3 reads CASSLRGVDTDTQYF. The CDR3, as DNA: TGCGCCAGCAGCTTGCGGGGGGTTGACACAGATACGCAGTATTTT.

This clone was recorded once. This rearrangement joins TRBV5-4 to TRBJ1-2; 7 bases align to TRBD1. Germline CDR1 and CDR2: SGHNT and YYREEE (reference sequence). V gave up 4 bases and J gave up 0 bases; unmatched junction bases: 3. The CDR3 covers 14 residues. The CDR3 DNA is TGTGCCAGCAGCCTAGGGACAGCTAACTATGGCTACACCTTC. It codes for CASSLGTANYGYTF.

The CDR3 sequence is CASSVREGKFF. The CDR3 DNA reads TGTGCCAGCAGTGTACGGGAGGGCAAATTCTTC. The chain couples TRBV2 to TRBJ2-1, with 8 bases matching TRBD2. Germline V gives CDR1 SNHLY, CDR2 FYNNEI. V was clipped by 4 bases and J by 16 bases; unmatched bases: 6. This CDR3 has 11 residues.

The table lists this clone with a few counts. The chain uses TRBV11-3 and TRBJ2-2, with a tentative D call TRBD2 (7 bases). Germline CDR1 is SGHNT and CDR2 is YENEEA. The CDR3 loop spans 16 amino acids. V lost 5 bases to trimming and J lost 1 base, with 14 bases between them. This CDR3 is CASSLLRGGNTGELFF. CDR3 nucleotide sequence: TGTGCCAGCAGCCTCCTTAGGGGGGGGAACACCGGGGAGCTGTTTTTT.

V is TRBV13 and J is TRBJ2-5; D unclear. Germline CDR1 reads PRHDT; CDR2 reads FYEKMQ (reference sequence). This CDR3 spans 11 amino acids. V lost 4 bases to trimming and J lost 3 bases, with 3 bases between them. This chain's CDR3 is CASSSKETQYF. CDR3 in DNA: TGTGCCAGCAGCTCAAAAGAGACCCAGTACTTC.

The chain is built from TRBV2 and TRBJ2-3; 10 nucleotides match TRBD1. The CDR3 runs 15 residues. Germline V gene data show CDR1 as SNHLY and CDR2 as FYNNEI. With V trimmed by 4 bases and J by 4 bases, 5 bases remained unmatched. In nucleotides, the CDR3 is TGTGCCAGCAGTGTAGACAGGGGGCGCTCAGATACGCAGTATTTT. Translated, it gives CASSVDRGRSDTQYF.

The chain is built from TRBV6-1 and TRBJ1-2; no clear D. The CDR3 is 11 residues long. Germline V gene sequence: CDR1 MNHNS, CDR2 SASEGT. V lost 2 bases to trimming and J lost 12 bases, with 10 bases between them. CDR3 sequence (DNA): TGTGCCAGCAGTGAAATGGCCTTGGACACCTTC. It specifies CASSEMALDTF.

This chain joins TRBV5-1 and TRBJ2-7; 7 nucleotides agree with TRBD2. The ends lost 4 bases at V and 6 bases at J; junction bases unmatched: 13. In germline, CDR1 is SGHRS, CDR2 YFSETQ. CDR3 length equals 15 residues. The CDR3, as DNA: TGCGCCAGCAGCATGCCTAGCGGACGATCTGGCGAGCAGTACTTC. It yields the protein CASSMPSGRSGEQYF.

A few counts support this clone. The CDR3 loop reads CASSDVPGQPNQPQHF. CDR3 bases: TGTGCCAGCAGTGACGTCCCGGGACAGCCTAATCAGCCCCAGCATTTT. J is TRBJ1-5 and V is TRBV6-1; 7 bases are a match to TRBD1. This CDR3 region has 16 residues. Losses at the gene ends were 3 bases for V and 4 bases for J; bases not matched to a gene: 9. The germline gives CDR1 MNHNS, CDR2 SASEGT.

The genes are TRBV6-6 and TRBJ2-3; a possible D gene is TRBD2 (5 bases). The CDR3 spans 15 residues. The germline V and J ends were trimmed by 3 bases and 4 bases, with 14 bases remaining between them. Germline V lookup: CDR1 MNHNY, CDR2 SVGAGI (reference sequence). In DNA form, the CDR3 reads TGTGCCAGCAGTTATCAGAGGGCCTCGTCAGATACGCAGTATTTT. It translates to CASSYQRASSDTQYF.

The chain joins TRBV30 to TRBJ2-1, with TRBD2 matching over 13 bases. CDR1 is GTSNPN, CDR2 SVGIG, per germline (reference sequence). The CDR3 is 15 residues long. V lost 3 bases and J lost 4; bases outside the gene matches: 3. The CDR3 here is CAWSELAGGYNEQFF. The DNA for the CDR3 is TGTGCCTGGAGCGAACTAGCGGGAGGGTACAATGAGCAGTTCTTC.